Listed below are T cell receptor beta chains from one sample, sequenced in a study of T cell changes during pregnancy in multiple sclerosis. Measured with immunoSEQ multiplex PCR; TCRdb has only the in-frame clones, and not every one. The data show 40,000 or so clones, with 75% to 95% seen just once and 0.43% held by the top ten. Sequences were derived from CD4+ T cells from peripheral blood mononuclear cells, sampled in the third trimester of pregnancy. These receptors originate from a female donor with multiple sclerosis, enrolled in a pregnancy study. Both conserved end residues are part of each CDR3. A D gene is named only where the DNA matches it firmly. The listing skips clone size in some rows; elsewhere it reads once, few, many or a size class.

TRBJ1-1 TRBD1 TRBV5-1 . TGCGCCAGCAGCTCGCGGACAGGGGATGGAGCTTTCTTT CASSSRTGDGAFF
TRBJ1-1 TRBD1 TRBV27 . TGTGCCAGCACCTCCTCGGACAGGGGAGGGACTGAAGCTTTCTTT CASTSSDRGGTEAFF
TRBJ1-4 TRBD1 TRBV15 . TGTGCCACCAGCAGAGGAACCCCCACACTGGGGACAGGGGGAGGAAAACTGTTTTTT CATSRGTPTLGTGGGKLFF
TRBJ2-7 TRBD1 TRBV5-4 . TGTGCCAGCAGCTGGACAGGGCTGAGCTCCTACGAGCAGTACTTC CASSWTGLSSYEQYF
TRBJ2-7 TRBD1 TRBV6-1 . TGTGCCAGCAGTCTGGACAGGGGGCCCTACGAGCAGTACTTC CASSLDRGPYEQYF
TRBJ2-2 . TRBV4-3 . TGCGCCAGCAGCCAAGACCACGCGGGAAGTATCGGGGAGCTGTTTTTT CASSQDHAGSIGELFF
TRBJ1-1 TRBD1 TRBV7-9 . TGTGCCAGCAGCTTGGGGGGGGGACAGGCGGGCACTGAAGCTTTCTTT CASSLGGGQAGTEAFF
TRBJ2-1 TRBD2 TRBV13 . TGTGCCAGCAGTTTTCTAGCGGGAGTTTCCTACAATGAGCAGTTCTTC CASSFLAGVSYNEQFF
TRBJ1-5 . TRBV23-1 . TGCGCCAGCGGGGCAGGGGTTACCCCCTCTAGCAATCAGCCCCAGCATTTT CASGAGVTPSSNQPQHF
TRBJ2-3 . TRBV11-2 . TGTGCCAGCAGCTTAGATCCCAGGGGCGGGGATACGCAGTATTTT CASSLDPRGGDTQYF
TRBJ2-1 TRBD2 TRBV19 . TGTGCCAGTAGTACACTAGCGGGAGGGCCTAATGAGCAGTTCTTC CASSTLAGGPNEQFF
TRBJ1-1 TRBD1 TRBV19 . TGTGCCAGTTCGGACAGGGGTACTGAAGCTTTCTTT CASSDRGTEAFF
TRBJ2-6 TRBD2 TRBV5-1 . TGCGCCAGCAGCTTGGATAGGCGGGAGGGCCCTGGGGCCAACGTCCTGACTTTC CASSLDRREGPGANVLTF
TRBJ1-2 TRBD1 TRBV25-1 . TGTGCCAGCAGTGAGATAGACAGGGACTACTATGGCTACACCTTC CASSEIDRDYYGYTF
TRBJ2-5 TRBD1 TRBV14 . TGTGCCAGCAGCGACAGACAGGGGGCTGGGTTAGGAGAGACCCAGTACTTC CASSDRQGAGLGETQYF
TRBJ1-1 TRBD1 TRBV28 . TGTGCCAGCAGTCCGACAGGGGGCAGAGGCACTGAAGCTTTCTTT CASSPTGGRGTEAFF
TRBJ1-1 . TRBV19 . TGTGCCAGTAGTATACCGAGCCTTATGAACACTGAAGCTTTCTTT CASSIPSLMNTEAFF
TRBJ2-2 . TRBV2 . TGTGCCAGCAGTGAACGGTCTTACGGGGAGCTGTTTTTT CASSERSYGELFF
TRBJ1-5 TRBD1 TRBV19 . TGTGCCAGTAGTGTAGGGACAGGGGGCGGTCAGCCCCAGCATTTT CASSVGTGGGQPQHF
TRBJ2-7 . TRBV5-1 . TGCGCCAGCAGCTTGCAGGGGCCCGCCCTCTACGAGCAGTACTTC CASSLQGPALYEQYF
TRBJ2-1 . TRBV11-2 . TGTGCCAGCAGCCCCCCCGGTATAGTCTACAATGAGCAGTTCTTC CASSPPGIVYNEQFF
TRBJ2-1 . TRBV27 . TGTGCCAGCAGTACCCCCCTAGCGTCCCCCTACAATGAGCAGTTCTTC CASSTPLASPYNEQFF
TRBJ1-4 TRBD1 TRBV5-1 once TGCGCCAGCAGCACGAAGGGACAGGGGACGGGACTGGGAACTAATGAAAAACTGTTTTTT CASSTKGQGTGLGTNEKLFF
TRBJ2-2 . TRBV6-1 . TGTGCCAGCAGTGTCCGACTAAACACCGGGGAGCTGTTTTTT CASSVRLNTGELFF
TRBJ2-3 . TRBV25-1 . TGTGCCAGCAGTGAATCGAGACAGCATACGCAGTATTTT CASSESRQHTQYF
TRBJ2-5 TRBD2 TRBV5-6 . TGTGCCAGCACCCAACTAGCGGAAGAGACCCAGTACTTC CASTQLAEETQYF
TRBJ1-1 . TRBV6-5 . TGTGCCAGCAGTTACTCCTACGGGAACACTGAAGCTTTCTTT CASSYSYGNTEAFF
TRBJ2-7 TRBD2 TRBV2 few TGTGCCAGCAGTGAATCTCTGGGGACTAGCCGGTACGAGCAGTACTTC CASSESLGTSRYEQYF
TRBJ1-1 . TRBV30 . TGTGCCTGGAGTGTTCGCAGGTCGAGGGCTGAAGCTTTCTTT CAWSVRRSRAEAFF
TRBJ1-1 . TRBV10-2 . TGCGCCAGCAGTGAGAGGGGACGGGGGATCTTGAACACTGAAGCTTTCTTT CASSERGRGILNTEAFF
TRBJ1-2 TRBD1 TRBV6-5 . TGTGCCAGCAGTTATGAGGGGGCGGGCTATGGCTACACCTTC CASSYEGAGYGYTF
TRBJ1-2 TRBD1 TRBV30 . TGTGCCTGGAGTCGGGACAGGCACTGCACCTTC CAWSRDRHCTF
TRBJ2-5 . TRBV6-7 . TGTGCCAGCAGTTGCCACAGGGTCGGAGAGACCCAGTACTTC CASSCHRVGETQYF
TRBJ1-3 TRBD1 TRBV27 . TGTGCCAGCAGGACCTATACCCGGGACAGGGGAGGAAACACCATATATTTT CASRTYTRDRGGNTIYF
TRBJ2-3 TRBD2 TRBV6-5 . TGTGCCAGCAGTTACGCCGCGACTAGCTCCACAGATACGCAGTATTTT CASSYAATSSTDTQYF
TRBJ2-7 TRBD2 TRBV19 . TGTGCCAGTAGTAGGGGGACTAGCGGGAGGACATACGAGCAGTACTTC CASSRGTSGRTYEQYF
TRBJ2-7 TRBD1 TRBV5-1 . TGCGCCAGCAGCCCGGGACAGGACTACGAGCAGTACTTC CASSPGQDYEQYF
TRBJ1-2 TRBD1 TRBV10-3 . TGTGCCATCAGTGACCCTCTGACAGGGTTCGATGGCTACACCTTC CAISDPLTGFDGYTF
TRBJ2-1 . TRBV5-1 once TGCGCCAGCAGCTTGGTAACCCAGTTCAATGAGCAGTTCTTC CASSLVTQFNEQFF
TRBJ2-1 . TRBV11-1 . TGTGCCAGCAGCTTACGCGGGAACGCCTACAATGAGCAGTTCTTC CASSLRGNAYNEQFF
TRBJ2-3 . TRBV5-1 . TGCGCCAGCAGCTTGGAAGGGGGCACAGATACGCAGTATTTT CASSLEGGTDTQYF
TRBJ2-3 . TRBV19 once TGTGCCAGTAGTGGGCAGGGGCGGTCAGATACGCAGTATTTT CASSGQGRSDTQYF
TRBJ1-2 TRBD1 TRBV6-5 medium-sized TGTGCCAGCAGACGTACAGGGGAAGGATATGGCTACACCTTC CASRRTGEGYGYTF
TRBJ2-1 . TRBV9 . TGTGCCAGCAGCGTAGATGTAATAGTTAACTCCTACAATGAGCAGTTCTTC CASSVDVIVNSYNEQFF
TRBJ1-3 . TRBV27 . TGTGCCAGCAGTTTTGTGGGCCCGGACAGTGGAAACACCATATATTTT CASSFVGPDSGNTIYF
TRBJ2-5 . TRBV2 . TGTGCCAGCGGGCGGGCCCAAGAGACCCAGTACTTC CASGRAQETQYF
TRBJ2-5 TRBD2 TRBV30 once TGTGCCTGGAGTCTCGGGACTAGCGGGAGTTCCCCCGACTTC CAWSLGTSGSSPDF
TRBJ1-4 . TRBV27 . TGTGCCAGCAGTTTCCTCGGCCGGGGTCAGAATGAAAAACTGTTTTTT CASSFLGRGQNEKLFF
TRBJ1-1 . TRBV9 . TGTGCCAGCAGCGCGGGTTGGATGAACACTGAAGCTTTCTTT CASSAGWMNTEAFF
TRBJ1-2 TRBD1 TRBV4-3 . TGCGCCAGCAGCCAAGATGGGACAGAAGCTTATGGCTACACCTTC CASSQDGTEAYGYTF
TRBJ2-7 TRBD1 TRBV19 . TGTGCCACCCGGGACAGGGGGGCTAGCGGGAAATACGAGCAGTACTTC CATRDRGASGKYEQYF
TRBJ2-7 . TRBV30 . TGTGCCTGGACGAAAACGGGAATCTACGAGCAGTACTTC CAWTKTGIYEQYF
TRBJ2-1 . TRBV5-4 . TGTGCCAGCAGCACGGTCGCCATTACTAGCCGGAATGAGCAGTTCTTC CASSTVAITSRNEQFF
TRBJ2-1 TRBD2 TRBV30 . TGTGCCTGGAGTGTCGTCCGGACTAGCGGGGTATACAATGAGCAGTTCTTC CAWSVVRTSGVYNEQFF
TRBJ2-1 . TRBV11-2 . TGTGCCAGCAGCTCCCTGACAGGACAGTTCGATGAGCAGTTCTTC CASSSLTGQFDEQFF